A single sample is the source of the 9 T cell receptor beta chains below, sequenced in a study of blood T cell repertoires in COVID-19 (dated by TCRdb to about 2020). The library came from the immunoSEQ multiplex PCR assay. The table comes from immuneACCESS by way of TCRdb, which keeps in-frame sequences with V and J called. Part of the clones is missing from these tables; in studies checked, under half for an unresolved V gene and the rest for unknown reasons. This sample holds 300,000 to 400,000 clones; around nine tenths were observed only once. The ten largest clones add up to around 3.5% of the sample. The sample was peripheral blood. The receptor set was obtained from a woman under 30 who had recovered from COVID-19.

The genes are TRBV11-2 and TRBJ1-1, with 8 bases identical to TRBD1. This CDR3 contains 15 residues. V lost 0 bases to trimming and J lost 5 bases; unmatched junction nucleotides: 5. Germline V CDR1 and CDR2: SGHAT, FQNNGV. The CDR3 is CASSLEGQAKTEAFF. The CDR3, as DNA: TGTGCCAGCAGCTTAGAGGGACAGGCGAAGACTGAAGCTTTCTTT.

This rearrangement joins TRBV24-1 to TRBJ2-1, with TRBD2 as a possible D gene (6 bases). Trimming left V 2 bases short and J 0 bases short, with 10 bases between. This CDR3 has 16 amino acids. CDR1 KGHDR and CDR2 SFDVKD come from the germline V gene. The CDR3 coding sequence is TGTGCCACCAGTGATTCTGGCGGGGACTCCTACAATGAGCAGTTCTTC. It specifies CATSDSGGDSYNEQFF.

The CDR3 coding sequence is TGTGCCAGCAGTGCTAGCTGGGGGCGTGAAAACACCATATATTTT. Translation: CASSASWGRENTIYF. The chain is built from TRBV7-2 and TRBJ1-3, with D tentatively TRBD1 (6 bases). The CDR3 consists of 15 residues. V was clipped by 6 bases and J by 6 bases, with 18 bases between them. Looked up from germline, CDR1 is SGHTA and CDR2 is FQGNSA.

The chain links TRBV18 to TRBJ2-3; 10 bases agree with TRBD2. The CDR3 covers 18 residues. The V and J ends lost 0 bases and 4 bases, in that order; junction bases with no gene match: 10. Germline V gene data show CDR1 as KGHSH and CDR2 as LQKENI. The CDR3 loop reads CASSPPTEREGRSDTQYF. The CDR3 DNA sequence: TGTGCCAGCTCACCACCTACCGAGCGGGAGGGCCGTTCAGATACGCAGTATTTT.

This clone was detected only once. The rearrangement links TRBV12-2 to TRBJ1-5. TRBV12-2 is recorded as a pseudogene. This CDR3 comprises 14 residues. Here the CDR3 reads CASRLEQVSQPQHF. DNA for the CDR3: TGTGCAAGTCGCTTAGAGCAAGTAAGTCAGCCCCAGCATTTT.

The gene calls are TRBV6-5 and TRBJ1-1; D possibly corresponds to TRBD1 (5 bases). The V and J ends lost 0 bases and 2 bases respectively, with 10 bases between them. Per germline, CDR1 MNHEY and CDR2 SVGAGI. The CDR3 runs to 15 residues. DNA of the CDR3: TGTGCCAGCAGTTACTCCCGACAGATCAACACTGAAGCTTTCTTT. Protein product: CASSYSRQINTEAFF.

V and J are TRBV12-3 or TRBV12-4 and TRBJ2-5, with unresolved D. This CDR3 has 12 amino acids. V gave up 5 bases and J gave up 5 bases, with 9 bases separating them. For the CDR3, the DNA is TGTGCCAGCAGTCTGAGTGTCGAGACCCAGTACTTC. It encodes CASSLSVETQYF.

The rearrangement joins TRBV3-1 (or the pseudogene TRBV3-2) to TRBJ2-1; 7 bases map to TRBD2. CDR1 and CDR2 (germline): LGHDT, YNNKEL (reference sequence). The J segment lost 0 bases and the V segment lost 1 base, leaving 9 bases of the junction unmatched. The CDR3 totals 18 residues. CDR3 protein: CASSQGIRRGSSYNEQFF. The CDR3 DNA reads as TGTGCCAGCAGCCAAGGGATTCGTCGCGGGAGCTCCTACAATGAGCAGTTCTTC.

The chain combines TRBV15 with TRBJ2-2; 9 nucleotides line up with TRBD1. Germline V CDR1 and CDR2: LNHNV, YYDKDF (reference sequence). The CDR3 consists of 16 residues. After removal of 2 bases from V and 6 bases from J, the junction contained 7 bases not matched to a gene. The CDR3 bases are TGTGCCACCAGCAGAAGGGACAGGGAATTAGCCGGGGAGCTGTTTTTT. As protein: CATSRRDRELAGELFF.